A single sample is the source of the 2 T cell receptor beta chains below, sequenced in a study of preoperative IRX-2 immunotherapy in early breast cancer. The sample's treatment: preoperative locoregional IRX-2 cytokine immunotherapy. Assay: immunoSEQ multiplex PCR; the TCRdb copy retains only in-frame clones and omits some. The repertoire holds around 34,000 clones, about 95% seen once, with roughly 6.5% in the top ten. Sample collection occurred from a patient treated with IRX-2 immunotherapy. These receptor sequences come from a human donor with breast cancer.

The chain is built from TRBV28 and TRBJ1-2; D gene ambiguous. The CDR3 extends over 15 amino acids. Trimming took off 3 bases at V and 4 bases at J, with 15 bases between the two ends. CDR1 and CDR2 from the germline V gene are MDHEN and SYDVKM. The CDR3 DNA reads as TGTGCCAGCAGTTTCAACCCCCCCGGCGTCTATGGCTACACCTTC. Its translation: CASSFNPPGVYGYTF.

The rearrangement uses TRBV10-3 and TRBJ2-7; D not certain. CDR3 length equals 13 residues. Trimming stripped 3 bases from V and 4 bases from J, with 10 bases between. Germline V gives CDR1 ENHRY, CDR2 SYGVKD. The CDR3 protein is CAISEGVRYEQYF. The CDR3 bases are TGTGCCATCAGTGAAGGTGTTAGGTACGAGCAGTACTTC.